This TCR beta chain was recovered during a study of identical twins. TCRdb independently ran MiXCR on the 5' RACE reads; one entry per CDR3 protein. Counted here are fewer than 350,000 distinct CDR3 sequences, approximately 8.5% occurring once; the ten biggest clones make up approximately 2.1%. The length of the CDR3 is 18 residues. The V segment lost 5 bases and the J segment 0 bases; nucleotides outside the gene matches: 6. These sequences were also reported in another study, on yellow fever vaccine responses in identical twins. That report notes: Vaccine-induced T cell responses in twins were reportedly observed to appear partly convergent, partly personalized.

The clonotype was recovered from a woman in her late teens or twenties in good health. J is TRBJ2-1 and V is TRBV12-3 or TRBV12-4; 14 bases map to TRBD2. The sample comprised memory (CD45RO+) T cells sorted from blood. The CDR3 region has the DNA TGTGCCAGCAGTGGACTAGCGGGGGGCGAAAGCTCCTACAATGAGCAGTTCTTC. It encodes CASSGLAGGESSYNEQFF.